The clone carrying this T cell receptor (beta chain) appeared a few times. The antigen remains undetermined. This specimen comes from a study of a mutant IDH1 vaccine in newly diagnosed glioma. About the study: There were roughly 62% males and around 38% females among treated patients, whose mean age was approximately 41 years.

Germline V gene sequence: CDR1 SEHNR, CDR2 FQNEAQ (reference sequence). The CDR3 is 14 amino acids. Deletions cut 5 bases from V and 5 bases from J, with 10 bases between. Noted time point: baseline, week 1 (first vaccination visit). Noted treatment: pre-vaccination baseline after standard-of-care therapy. Overall study findings and caveats: Among patients, around 93% showed immune responses induced by the vaccine. Pseudoprogression seemed unlinked to shifts in top peripheral T cell clonotypes.

The protocol was immunoSEQ multiplex PCR, while the TCRdb copy is restricted to in-frame clones and leaves out a portion. The repertoire holds around 92,000 clones, with about 83% as singletons. The clonotype comes from a woman between 50 and 59 years old with glioma. The V call is TRBV7-9, the J call TRBJ1-6; TRBD1 is a possible D gene (6 bases). The sample was PBMCs, taken from a glioma patient treated with radiotherapy, temozolomide or both. The DNA for the CDR3 is TGTGCCAGCAGCCTCAGGACAGATAATTCACCCCTCCACTTT. Encoded protein: CASSLRTDNSPLHF.